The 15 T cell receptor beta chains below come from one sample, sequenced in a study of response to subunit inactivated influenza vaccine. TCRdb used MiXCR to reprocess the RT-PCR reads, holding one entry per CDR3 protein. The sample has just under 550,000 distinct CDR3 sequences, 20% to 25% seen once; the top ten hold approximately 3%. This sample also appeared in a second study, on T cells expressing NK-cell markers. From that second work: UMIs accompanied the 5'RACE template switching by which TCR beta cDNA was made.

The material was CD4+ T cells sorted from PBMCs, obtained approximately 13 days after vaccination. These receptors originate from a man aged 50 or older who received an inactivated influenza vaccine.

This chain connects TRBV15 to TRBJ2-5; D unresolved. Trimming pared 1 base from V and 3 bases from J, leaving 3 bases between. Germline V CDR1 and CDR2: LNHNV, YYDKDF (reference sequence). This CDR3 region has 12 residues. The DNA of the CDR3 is TGTGCCACCAGCAGAGTCGAAGAGACCCAGTACTTC. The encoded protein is CATSRVEETQYF.

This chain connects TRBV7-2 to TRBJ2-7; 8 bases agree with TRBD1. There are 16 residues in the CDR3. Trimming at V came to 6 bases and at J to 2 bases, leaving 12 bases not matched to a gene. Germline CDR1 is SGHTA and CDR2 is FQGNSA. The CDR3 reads CASSLSSWDRTYEQYF. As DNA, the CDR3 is TGTGCCAGCAGTCTCTCTTCATGGGACAGGACCTACGAGCAGTACTTC. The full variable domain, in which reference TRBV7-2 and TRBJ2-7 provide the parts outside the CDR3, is GAGVSQSPSNKVTEKGKDVELRCDPISGHTALYWYRQSLGQGLEFLIYFQGNSAPDKSGLPSDRFSAERTGGSVSTLTIQRTQQEDSAVYLCASSLSSWDRTYEQYFGPGTRLTVT.

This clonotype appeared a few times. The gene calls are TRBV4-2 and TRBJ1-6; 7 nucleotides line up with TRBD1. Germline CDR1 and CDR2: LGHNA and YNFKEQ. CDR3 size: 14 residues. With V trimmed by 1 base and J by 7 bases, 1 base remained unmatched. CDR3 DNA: TGTGCCAGCAGCCAAGGACAGGGCAATTCACCCCTCCACTTT. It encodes CASSQGQGNSPLHF.

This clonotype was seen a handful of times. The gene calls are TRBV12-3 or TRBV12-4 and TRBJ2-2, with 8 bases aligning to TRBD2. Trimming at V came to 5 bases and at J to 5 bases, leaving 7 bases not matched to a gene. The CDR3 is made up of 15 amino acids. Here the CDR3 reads CASSISGKVTGELFF. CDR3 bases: TGTGCCAGCAGTATTAGCGGGAAAGTAACCGGGGAGCTGTTTTTT.

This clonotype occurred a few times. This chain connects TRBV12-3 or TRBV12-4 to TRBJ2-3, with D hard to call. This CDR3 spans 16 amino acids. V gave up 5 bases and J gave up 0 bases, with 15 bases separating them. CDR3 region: CASSPGPQRSTDTQYF. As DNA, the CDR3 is TGTGCCAGCAGTCCCGGGCCCCAACGGAGCACAGATACGCAGTATTTT.

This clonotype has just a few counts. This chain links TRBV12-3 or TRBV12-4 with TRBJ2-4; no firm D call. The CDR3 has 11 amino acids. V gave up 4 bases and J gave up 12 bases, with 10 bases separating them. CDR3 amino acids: CASSSRTRQYF. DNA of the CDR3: TGTGCCAGCAGTTCCCGGACCCGTCAGTACTTC.

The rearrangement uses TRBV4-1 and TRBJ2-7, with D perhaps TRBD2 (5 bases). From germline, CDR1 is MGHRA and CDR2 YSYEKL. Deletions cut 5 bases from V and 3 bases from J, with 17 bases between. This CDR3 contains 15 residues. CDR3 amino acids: CASSKTGIAYYEQYF. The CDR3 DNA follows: TGCGCCAGCAGCAAAACCGGGATCGCTTACTACGAGCAGTACTTC.

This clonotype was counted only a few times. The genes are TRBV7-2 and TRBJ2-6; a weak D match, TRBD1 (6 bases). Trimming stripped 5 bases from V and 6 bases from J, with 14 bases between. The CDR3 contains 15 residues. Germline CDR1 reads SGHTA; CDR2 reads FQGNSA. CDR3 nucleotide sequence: TGTGCCAGCAGCCCACAGGGTCGGGTGGCCAACGTCCTGACTTTC. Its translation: CASSPQGRVANVLTF. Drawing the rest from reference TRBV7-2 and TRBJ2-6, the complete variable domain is GAGVSQSPSNKVTEKGKDVELRCDPISGHTALYWYRQSLGQGLEFLIYFQGNSAPDKSGLPSDRFSAERTGGSVSTLTIQRTQQEDSAVYLCASSPQGRVANVLTFGAGSRLTVL.

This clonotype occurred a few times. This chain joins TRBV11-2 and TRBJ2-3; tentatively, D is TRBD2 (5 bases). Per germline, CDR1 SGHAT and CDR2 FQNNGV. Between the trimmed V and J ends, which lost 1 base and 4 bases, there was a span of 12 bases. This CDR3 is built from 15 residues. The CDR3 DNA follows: TGTGCCAGCAGCTTAGTCTCTAGCAGCCCAGATACGCAGTATTTT. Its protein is CASSLVSSSPDTQYF.

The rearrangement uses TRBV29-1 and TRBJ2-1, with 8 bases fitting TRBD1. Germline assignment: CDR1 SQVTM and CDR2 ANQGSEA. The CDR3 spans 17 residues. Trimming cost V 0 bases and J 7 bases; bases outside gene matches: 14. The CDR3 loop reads CSVEDLWKQGVENEQFF. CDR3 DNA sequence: TGCAGCGTTGAAGATCTCTGGAAACAGGGGGTTGAGAATGAGCAGTTCTTC.

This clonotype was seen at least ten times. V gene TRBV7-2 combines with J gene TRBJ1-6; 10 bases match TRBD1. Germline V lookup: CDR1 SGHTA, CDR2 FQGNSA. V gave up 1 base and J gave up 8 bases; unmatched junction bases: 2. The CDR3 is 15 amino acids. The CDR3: CASSLVGTGDSPLHF. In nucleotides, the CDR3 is TGTGCCAGCAGCTTAGTTGGGACAGGGGATTCACCCCTCCACTTT.

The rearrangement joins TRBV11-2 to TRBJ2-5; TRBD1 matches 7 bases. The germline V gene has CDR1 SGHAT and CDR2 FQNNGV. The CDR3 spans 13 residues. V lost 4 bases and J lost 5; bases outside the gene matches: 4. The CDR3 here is CASSSTGDETQYF. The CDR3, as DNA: TGTGCCAGCAGCTCTACAGGGGATGAGACCCAGTACTTC.

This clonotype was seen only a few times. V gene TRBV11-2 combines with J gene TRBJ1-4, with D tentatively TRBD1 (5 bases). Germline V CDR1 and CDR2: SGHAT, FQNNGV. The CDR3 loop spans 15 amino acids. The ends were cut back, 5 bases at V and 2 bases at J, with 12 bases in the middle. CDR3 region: CASSPRVRTNEKLFF. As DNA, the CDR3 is TGTGCCAGCAGCCCCAGGGTCCGTACTAATGAAAAACTGTTTTTT. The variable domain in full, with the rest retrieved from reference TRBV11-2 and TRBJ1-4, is EAGVAQSPRYKIIEKRQSVAFWCNPISGHATLYWYQQILGQGPKLLIQFQNNGVVDDSQLPKDRFSAERLKGVDSTLKIQPAKLEDSAVYLCASSPRVRTNEKLFFGSGTQLSVL.

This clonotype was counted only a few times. For the CDR3, the DNA is TGTGCCAGCAGAAACGGGGGTGAAGAGACCCAGTACTTC. Its protein is CASRNGGEETQYF. V gene TRBV6-1 combines with J gene TRBJ2-5; tentative D call: TRBD2 (6 bases). This CDR3 has 13 amino acids. CDR1 MNHNS and CDR2 SASEGT come from the germline V gene. The V gene lost 6 bases and the J gene lost 3 bases, with 11 bases spanning the gap.

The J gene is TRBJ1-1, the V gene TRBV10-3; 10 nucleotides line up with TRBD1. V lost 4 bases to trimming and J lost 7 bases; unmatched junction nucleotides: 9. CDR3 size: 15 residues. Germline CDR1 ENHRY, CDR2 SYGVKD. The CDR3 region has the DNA TGTGCCATCAGTGTCTCCGGACAGGGGGAGAGTGAAGCTTTCTTT. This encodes CAISVSGQGESEAFF.